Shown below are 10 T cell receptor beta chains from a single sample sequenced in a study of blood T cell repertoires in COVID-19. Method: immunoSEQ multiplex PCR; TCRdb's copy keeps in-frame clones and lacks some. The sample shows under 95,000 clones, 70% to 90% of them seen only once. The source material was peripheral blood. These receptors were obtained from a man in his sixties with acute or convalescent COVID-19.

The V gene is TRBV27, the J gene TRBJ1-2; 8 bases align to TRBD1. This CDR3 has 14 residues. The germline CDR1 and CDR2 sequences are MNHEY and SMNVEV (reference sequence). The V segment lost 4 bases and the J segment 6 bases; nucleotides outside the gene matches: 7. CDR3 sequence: CASSYTGGGHGYTF. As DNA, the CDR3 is TGTGCCAGCAGTTACACAGGGGGAGGTCATGGCTACACCTTC.

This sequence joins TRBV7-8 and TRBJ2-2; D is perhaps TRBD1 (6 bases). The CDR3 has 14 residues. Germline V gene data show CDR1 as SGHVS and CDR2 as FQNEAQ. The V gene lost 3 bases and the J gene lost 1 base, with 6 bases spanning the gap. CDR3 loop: CASSLTGNTGELFF. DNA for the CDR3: TGTGCCAGCAGCTTGACAGGGAACACCGGGGAGCTGTTTTTT.

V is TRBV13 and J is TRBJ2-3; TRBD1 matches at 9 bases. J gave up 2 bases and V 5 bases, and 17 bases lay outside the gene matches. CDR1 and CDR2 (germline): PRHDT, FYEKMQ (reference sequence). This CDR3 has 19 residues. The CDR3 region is CASSRPAPGQGKHTDTQYF. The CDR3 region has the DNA TGTGCCAGCAGCCGACCTGCCCCCGGACAGGGGAAACACACAGATACGCAGTATTTT.

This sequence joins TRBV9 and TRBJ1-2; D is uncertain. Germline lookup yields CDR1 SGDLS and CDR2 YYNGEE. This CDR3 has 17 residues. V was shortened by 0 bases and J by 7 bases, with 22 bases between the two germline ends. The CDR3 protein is CASSVAFSDWRAGGYTF. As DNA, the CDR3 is TGTGCCAGCAGCGTAGCGTTTTCAGACTGGCGTGCGGGTGGCTACACCTTC.

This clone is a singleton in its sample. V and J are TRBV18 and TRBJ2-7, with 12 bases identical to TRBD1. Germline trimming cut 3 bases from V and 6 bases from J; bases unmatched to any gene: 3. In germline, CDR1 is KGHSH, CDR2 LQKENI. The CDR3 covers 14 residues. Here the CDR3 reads CASSPGTGGAEQYF. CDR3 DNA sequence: TGTGCCAGCTCACCCGGGACAGGGGGCGCCGAGCAGTACTTC.

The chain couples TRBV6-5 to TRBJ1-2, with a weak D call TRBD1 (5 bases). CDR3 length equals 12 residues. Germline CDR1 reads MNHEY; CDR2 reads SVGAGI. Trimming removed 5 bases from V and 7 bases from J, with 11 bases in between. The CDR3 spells CASSSRVAGYTF. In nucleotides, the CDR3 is TGTGCCAGCAGTAGCAGGGTGGCTGGCTACACCTTC.

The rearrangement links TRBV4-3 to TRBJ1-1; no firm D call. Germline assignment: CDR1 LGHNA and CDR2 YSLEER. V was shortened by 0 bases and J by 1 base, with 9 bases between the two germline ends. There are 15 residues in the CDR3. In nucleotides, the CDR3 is TGCGCCAGCAGCCAAGATATATCAGGGAACACTGAAGCTTTCTTT. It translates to CASSQDISGNTEAFF.

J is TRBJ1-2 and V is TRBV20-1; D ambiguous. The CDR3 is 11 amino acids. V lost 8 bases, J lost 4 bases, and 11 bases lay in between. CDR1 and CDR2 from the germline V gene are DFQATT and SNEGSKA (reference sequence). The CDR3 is CSTVRLYGYTF. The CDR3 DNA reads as TGCAGTACCGTGAGGCTCTATGGCTACACCTTC.

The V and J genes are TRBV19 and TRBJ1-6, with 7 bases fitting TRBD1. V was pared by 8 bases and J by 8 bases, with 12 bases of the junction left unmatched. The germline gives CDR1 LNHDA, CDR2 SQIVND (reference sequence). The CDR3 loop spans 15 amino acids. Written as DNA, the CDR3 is TGTGCCAGTCCAAGGCAGAGGGGGCGGTATTCACCCCTCCACTTT. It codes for CASPRQRGRYSPLHF.

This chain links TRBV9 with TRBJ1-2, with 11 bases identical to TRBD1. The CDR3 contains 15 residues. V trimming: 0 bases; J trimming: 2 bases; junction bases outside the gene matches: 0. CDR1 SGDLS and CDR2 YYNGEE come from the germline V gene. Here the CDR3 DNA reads TGTGCCAGCAGCGTAGGGGACAGGGGGAACTATGGCTACACCTTC. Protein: CASSVGDRGNYGYTF.